Listed here are 16 T cell receptor beta chains from one sample, sequenced in a study of sequential checkpoint blockade in melanoma. Treatment reported: randomized to nivolumab then ipilimumab (arm A) or the reverse (arm B). The repertoire was sequenced with immunoSEQ multiplex PCR; TCRdb's copy has only in-frame clones and lacks some. The table has roughly 9,000 clones, about 26% seen once. This material consisted of tumor tissue (inferred from file names), taken from a patient given nivolumab and ipilimumab in sequence. Receptors originate from a human donor with melanoma.

The table lists this clone with a few counts. This chain connects TRBV11-3 to TRBJ1-1; TRBD1 matches 7 bases. The CDR3 spans 15 residues. V lost 2 bases, J lost 0 bases, and 3 bases stayed unmatched. Germline CDR1 is SGHNT and CDR2 is YENEEA. The DNA of the CDR3 is TGTGCCAGCAGCTTACGGGACAGAATGAACACTGAAGCTTTCTTT. Protein product: CASSLRDRMNTEAFF. Supplemented by reference TRBV11-3 and TRBJ1-1, the full variable domain reads EAGVVQSPRYKIIEKKQPVAFWCNPISGHNTLYWYLQNLGQGPELLIRYENEEAVDDSQLPKDRFSAERLKGVDSTLKIQPAELGDSAVYLCASSLRDRMNTEAFFGQGTRLTVV.

The chain joins TRBV9 to TRBJ1-6; D ambiguous. Trimming cost V 0 bases and J 8 bases, with 9 bases left between them. This CDR3 is built from 14 residues. CDR1 and CDR2 (germline): SGDLS, YYNGEE. The CDR3 nucleotides are TGTGCCAGCAGCGTAGGCCCTGGGGATTCACCCCTCCACTTT. Translating it yields CASSVGPGDSPLHF.

The chain recombines TRBV29-1 with TRBJ2-3, with 13 bases lining up with TRBD2. V gave up 7 bases and J gave up 4 bases; unmatched junction bases: 5. The CDR3 covers 14 residues. Per the germline V gene, CDR1 is SQVTM and CDR2 is ANQGSEA. The CDR3, as DNA: TGCAGCGGGAAACTAGCGGGGGGGCCAGATACGCAGTATTTT. Amino acids: CSGKLAGGPDTQYF.

This clone was seen more than once but under ten times. V gene TRBV28 combines with J gene TRBJ2-2, with unresolved D. CDR3 size: 13 residues. V lost 6 bases to trimming and J lost 1 base, with 6 bases between them. Germline-derived CDR1 and CDR2 are MDHEN and SYDVKM. The CDR3 sequence is CASRPLNTGELFF. CDR3 bases: TGTGCCAGCAGACCCCTGAACACCGGGGAGCTGTTTTTT.

There are a few counts of this clone. The rearrangement joins TRBV7-5 to TRBJ2-7; no check of the table's D call, TRBD1, against the DNA was made. TRBV7-5 is a listed pseudogene. CDR3 length: 16 residues. Written as DNA, the CDR3 is TGTGCCAGCAGCTGGTCATATGATCCCAACACAGGCGAGCAGTACTTC. Its translation is CASSWSYDPNTGEQYF.

This clone was recorded a few times. The rearrangement uses TRBV11-3 and TRBJ1-2; D is unresolved. Trimming shortened V by 3 bases and J by 5 bases, and 22 bases separated the two germline ends. CDR3 length equals 17 residues. The germline gives CDR1 SGHNT, CDR2 YENEEA. The DNA of the CDR3 is TGTGCCAGCAGCTTGGATCTTCCGGCCGTAGGGAGGTATGGCTACACCTTC. Its protein is CASSLDLPAVGRYGYTF.

CDR3 sequence reads: CASSIWTGRTDTQYF. The CDR3 DNA follows: TGTGCCAGTAGTATATGGACAGGGCGCACAGATACGCAGTATTTT. The chain employs TRBV19 and TRBJ2-3; 8 bases are shared with TRBD1. CDR3 length: 15 amino acids. CDR1 is LNHDA, CDR2 SQIVND, per germline (reference sequence). The V gene end was trimmed by 2 bases and the J gene end by 1 base; junction bases not matched to a gene: 2.

The chain uses TRBV6-8 and TRBJ1-5; TRBD1 matches at 8 bases. The CDR3 length is 13 residues. V trimming: 5 bases; J trimming: 9 bases; junction bases outside the gene matches: 6. In germline, CDR1 is MNHGY, CDR2 SAAAGT. CDR3 protein: CASSQGAARPQHF. The DNA for the CDR3 is TGTGCCAGCAGTCAGGGGGCCGCGAGGCCCCAGCATTTT.

This sequence joins TRBV6-8 and TRBJ2-7; 8 bases fit TRBD1. The V and J ends lost 6 bases and 4 bases, in that order; junction bases with no gene match: 5. The CDR3 spans 13 residues. CDR1 and CDR2 (germline): MNHGY, SAAAGT. The CDR3 loop reads CASRTGVAYEQYF. The CDR3 region has the DNA TGTGCCAGCAGGACAGGGGTGGCGTACGAGCAGTACTTC.

This chain joins TRBV5-1 and TRBJ2-4; D is ambiguous. The CDR3 totals 14 residues. Germline-derived CDR1 and CDR2 are SGHRS and YFSETQ. V lost 0 bases and J 6 bases, leaving 10 bases between the germline ends. The CDR3 sequence is CASSLGGSLNIQYF. The CDR3 DNA reads as TGCGCCAGCAGCTTGGGAGGAAGCTTAAACATTCAGTACTTC.

This chain connects TRBV5-1 to TRBJ2-3; 14 bases line up with TRBD2. The CDR3 runs to 16 residues. V was clipped by 0 bases and J by 6 bases; unmatched bases: 3. Germline V gene sequence: CDR1 SGHRS, CDR2 YFSETQ. The CDR3 bases are TGCGCCAGCAGCTTGGGACTAGCGGGGGGGACCGATACGCAGTATTTT. Residues: CASSLGLAGGTDTQYF.

The gene calls are TRBV11-3 and TRBJ2-1; TRBD2 might be the D (6 bases). This CDR3 contains 15 residues. The germline V and J ends were trimmed by 5 bases and 5 bases, with 16 bases remaining between them. Germline assignment: CDR1 SGHNT and CDR2 YENEEA. The CDR3 protein is CASSPLEGLHNEQFF. The CDR3 DNA sequence: TGTGCCAGCAGCCCCCTGGAGGGACTCCACAATGAGCAGTTCTTC.

The gene calls are TRBV19 and TRBJ1-5; D unclear. The CDR3 sequence is 14 residues long. The V gene lost 1 base and the J gene lost 5 bases, with 9 bases spanning the gap. Germline V gene data show CDR1 as LNHDA and CDR2 as SQIVND (reference sequence). The CDR3 reads CASSIVKYDQPQHF. DNA of the CDR3: TGTGCCAGTAGTATAGTGAAGTACGATCAGCCCCAGCATTTT. Full variable domain (rest looked up from reference TRBV19 and TRBJ1-5): DGGITQSPKYLFRKEGQNVTLSCEQNLNHDAMYWYRQDPGQGLRLIYYSQIVNDFQKGDIAEGYSVSREKKESFPLTVTSAQKNPTAFYLCASSIVKYDQPQHFGDGTRLSIL.

The chain recombines TRBV6-8 with TRBJ1-5; 7 nucleotides align to TRBD1. Per the germline V gene, CDR1 is MNHGY and CDR2 is SAAAGT. The CDR3 runs 14 residues. The junction had 4 bases not matched to a gene; V was cut back by 4 bases and J by 4 bases. CDR3 sequence (DNA): TGTGCCAGCAGTTCAGGGGGATGGAATCAGCCCCAGCATTTT. Translation gives CASSSGGWNQPQHF.

This clone has at least ten counts. This sequence joins TRBV6-8 and TRBJ2-7; 8 bases align to TRBD1. The CDR3 runs to 14 residues. J gave up 3 bases and V 5 bases, and 6 bases lay outside the gene matches. Per the germline V gene, CDR1 is MNHGY and CDR2 is SAAAGT. CDR3 sequence reads: CASSPGTGLYEQYV. The CDR3 coding sequence is TGTGCCAGCAGTCCCGGGACAGGTCTCTACGAGCAGTACGTC.

This chain uses TRBV23-1 with TRBJ2-3, with D perhaps matching TRBD1 (5 bases). TRBV23-1 qualifies as an ORF whose function is uncertain. V gave up 6 bases and J gave up 6 bases, with 13 bases separating them. The CDR3 runs 13 residues. CDR3: CASSLVTEDTQYF. The CDR3 nucleotides are TGCGCCAGCAGCTTGGTGACAGAGGATACGCAGTATTTT.